This T cell receptor beta chain emerged from a study of early T cells in non-severe SARS-CoV-2 infection. Whole-study context: Sequencing was performed on bulk RNA from unsorted whole blood, leaving chains unpaired.

Unique molecular identifiers tagged individual cDNA molecules. MiXCR, applied by TCRdb to the 5' RACE reads, yields one record per CDR3 protein. The sample shows approximately 50,000 distinct CDR3 sequences, more than 6.5% of them seen only once. In this sample, this clonotype turned up many times. Its antigen is undetermined. General study findings and limits: Reliance on VDJdb matching favored anti-spike CD8 responses; private and CD4 specificities were missed.

This receptor was taken from an adult who was a healthcare worker with PCR-confirmed SARS-CoV-2 infection or an uninfected control (not recorded which). Sequenced material: whole blood.

CDR3 residues: CASSGGGQGLNQPQHF. The CDR3 DNA reads as TGTGCCAGCAGCGGTGGGGGACAGGGCCTCAATCAGCCCCAGCATTTT. The genes are TRBV12-3 or TRBV12-4 and TRBJ1-5; 9 bases fit TRBD1. Trimming removed 6 bases from V and 3 bases from J; junction bases left unmatched: 9. This CDR3 contains 16 residues.